These 4 T cell receptor beta chains share one sample of origin, sequenced in a study of response to subunit inactivated influenza vaccine. Via MiXCR, TCRdb re-called the RT-PCR reads, giving one row per CDR3 protein. The sample yields 500,000 to 600,000 distinct CDR3 sequences, 10% to 15% seen once. The material was PBMCs from blood, obtained about 40 days after vaccination. The source of these receptors is a man aged 50-60 years who received an inactivated influenza vaccine.

The rearrangement links TRBV14 to TRBJ2-7; 7 bases agree with TRBD2. V lost 3 bases, J lost 0 bases, and 2 bases stayed unmatched. This CDR3 has 14 residues. The germline V gene encodes CDR1 SGHDN and CDR2 FVKESK. The CDR3 DNA follows: TGTGCCAGCAGCCACCGGGACTACTCCTACGAGCAGTACTTC. Translating gives CASSHRDYSYEQYF. Full variable domain (remainder filled in from reference TRBV14 and TRBJ2-7): EAGVTQFPSHSVIEKGQTVTLRCDPISGHDNLYWYRRVMGKEIKFLLHFVKESKQDESGMPNNRFLAERTGGTYSTLKVQPAELEDSGVYFCASSHRDYSYEQYFGPGTRLTVT.

This clonotype was seen only a few times. This rearrangement joins TRBV12-3 or TRBV12-4 to TRBJ1-2; D remains unclear. This CDR3 has 13 amino acids. V lost 8 bases and J 7 bases, leaving 17 bases between the germline ends. The CDR3: CASSVGVRSGYTF. Written as DNA, the CDR3 is TGTGCCAGCTCGGTCGGGGTACGCAGTGGCTACACCTTC.

This chain uses TRBV4-3 with TRBJ2-5, with 7 bases that match TRBD2. This CDR3 region has 15 residues. Germline V gene data show CDR1 as LGHNA and CDR2 as YSLEER. V was pared by 4 bases and J by 1 base, with 6 bases of the junction left unmatched. CDR3 loop: CASSLSGAPQETQYF. Written as DNA, the CDR3 is TGCGCCAGCAGCCTGAGCGGGGCCCCCCAAGAGACCCAGTACTTC.

V usage is TRBV12-3 or TRBV12-4 and J usage is TRBJ1-1, with D perhaps TRBD1 (5 bases). With 3 bases removed from V and 1 base from J, the gap between germline ends came to 9 bases. The length of the CDR3 is 14 residues. Here the CDR3 reads CASSLRQRNTEAFF. Written as DNA, the CDR3 is TGTGCCAGCAGTTTGAGACAGCGGAACACTGAAGCTTTCTTT.